What follows are 15 T cell receptor beta chains derived from one specimen sequenced in a study of shared clonotypes between healthy human individuals. Method: immunoSEQ multiplex PCR; TCRdb's copy keeps in-frame clones and lacks some. The table shows approximately 1.4 million clones, with approximately 98% occurring only once. The specimen sequenced was naive CD4+ T cells sorted from blood. Subset indicated: CD45RA+ positively selected. The receptor set was obtained from a man in his thirties or forties in good health.

V usage is TRBV9 and J usage is TRBJ2-1; possibly TRBD2 for D (6 bases). The CDR3 length is 16 residues. The germline V and J ends were trimmed by 4 bases and 0 bases, with 14 bases remaining between them. The germline gives CDR1 SGDLS, CDR2 YYNGEE. CDR3 amino acids: CASSQRGVSSYNEQFF. In nucleotides, the CDR3 is TGTGCCAGCAGCCAACGCGGGGTTAGCTCCTACAATGAGCAGTTCTTC.

Turning to this clone: Other DNA sequences in the same sample also yield this CDR3. CDR3 loop: CASGSSYNEQFF. The CDR3 nucleotides read TGTGCCAGCGGTAGTTCCTACAATGAGCAGTTCTTC. The chain couples TRBV28 to TRBJ2-1; D gene ambiguous. V was shortened by 8 bases and J by 1 base, with 6 bases between the two germline ends. The length of the CDR3 is 12 residues. Per germline, CDR1 MDHEN and CDR2 SYDVKM.

V is TRBV11-2 and J is TRBJ1-2; no reliable D call. The germline gives CDR1 SGHAT, CDR2 FQNNGV. Trimming cost V 1 base and J 0 bases, with 15 bases left between them. The CDR3 length is 17 residues. CDR3 DNA sequence: TGTGCCAGCAGCTTAGTGAGGCAGGCACAATCTAACTATGGCTACACCTTC. It yields the protein CASSLVRQAQSNYGYTF. The whole variable domain, filled in from reference TRBV11-2 and TRBJ1-2, reads EAGVAQSPRYKIIEKRQSVAFWCNPISGHATLYWYQQILGQGPKLLIQFQNNGVVDDSQLPKDRFSAERLKGVDSTLKIQPAKLEDSAVYLCASSLVRQAQSNYGYTFGSGTRLTVV.

The gene calls are TRBV18 and TRBJ2-3; D gene uncertain. The CDR3 length is 15 residues. The germline V and J ends were trimmed by 2 bases and 10 bases, with 19 bases remaining between them. Germline V gene data show CDR1 as KGHSH and CDR2 as LQKENI. The CDR3 spells CASSPVISDTRSQYF. Written as DNA, the CDR3 is TGTGCCAGCTCACCAGTGATAAGTGATACCCGATCGCAGTATTTT.

The V call is TRBV19, the J call TRBJ1-1; possible D gene TRBD1, 5 bases. The V end lost 3 bases, the J end lost 1 base, and 12 bases lay between the germline ends. Per the germline V gene, CDR1 is LNHDA and CDR2 is SQIVND (reference sequence). This CDR3 has 15 amino acids. The CDR3 here is CASSILGLENTEAFF. Written as DNA, the CDR3 is TGTGCCAGTAGTATTCTGGGGCTAGAGAACACTGAAGCTTTCTTT.

V gene TRBV29-1 combines with J gene TRBJ2-3; no reliable D call. Trimming left V 0 bases short and J 6 bases short, with 13 bases between. The CDR3 sequence is 14 residues long. CDR1 and CDR2 (germline): SQVTM, ANQGSEA. CDR3 DNA: TGCAGCGTTGAAGATCATGCCCGGGCCGATACGCAGTATTTT. Amino acid sequence: CSVEDHARADTQYF.

The rearrangement uses TRBV10-2 and TRBJ2-5; D remains ambiguous. The CDR3 is 12 residues long. Germline-derived CDR1 and CDR2 are WSHSY and SAAADI. The germline V and J ends were trimmed by 4 bases and 0 bases, with 3 bases remaining between them. CDR3 amino acids: CASSGHQETQYF. The CDR3 nucleotides read TGCGCCAGCAGTGGACACCAAGAGACCCAGTACTTC.

V and J are TRBV19 and TRBJ2-1; no reliable D call. V was pared by 6 bases and J by 0 bases, with 12 bases between. The CDR3 contains 15 residues. Germline values: CDR1 LNHDA, CDR2 SQIVND (reference sequence). This CDR3 is CASRPGSISYNEQFF. CDR3 in DNA: TGTGCCAGTAGACCTGGCTCGATCTCCTACAATGAGCAGTTCTTC. Filled out from reference TRBV19 and TRBJ2-1, the complete variable domain reads DGGITQSPKYLFRKEGQNVTLSCEQNLNHDAMYWYRQDPGQGLRLIYYSQIVNDFQKGDIAEGYSVSREKKESFPLTVTSAQKNPTAFYLCASRPGSISYNEQFFGPGTRLTVL.

The chain combines TRBV9 with TRBJ2-3, with 8 bases lining up with TRBD2. The length of the CDR3 is 15 residues. Germline CDR1 is SGDLS and CDR2 is YYNGEE. V lost 3 bases and J lost 1; bases outside the gene matches: 4. The chain's CDR3 is CASSGLREGTDTQYF. CDR3 DNA sequence: TGTGCCAGCAGCGGCTTGCGGGAGGGCACAGATACGCAGTATTTT. Full variable domain (outside the CDR3, taken from reference TRBV9 and TRBJ2-3): DSGVTQTPKHLITATGQRVTLRCSPRSGDLSVYWYQQSLDQGLQFLIQYYNGEERAKGNILERFSAQQFPDLHSELNLSSLELGDSALYFCASSGLREGTDTQYFGPGTRLTVL.

The chain recombines TRBV5-1 with TRBJ2-7; maybe TRBD1 (6 bases). CDR1 is SGHRS, CDR2 YFSETQ, per germline. This CDR3 comprises 13 residues. V was trimmed by 6 bases and J by 1 base, leaving 11 bases between them. In DNA, the CDR3 is TGCGCCAGCAACAGGGACGGTTCCTACGAGCAGTACTTC. Translated: CASNRDGSYEQYF.

The genes are TRBV2 and TRBJ1-4, with a tentative D call TRBD1 (5 bases). The germline CDR1 and CDR2 sequences are SNHLY and FYNNEI. V was shortened by 5 bases and J by 0 bases, with 7 bases between the two germline ends. The CDR3 length is 14 residues. The CDR3 DNA follows: TGTGCCAGCAGTCCACAGGCAACTAATGAAAAACTGTTTTTT. Protein product: CASSPQATNEKLFF.

The chain is built from TRBV28 and TRBJ2-3, with TRBD2 matching 7 bases. The CDR3 contains 15 residues. Per germline, CDR1 MDHEN and CDR2 SYDVKM. Losses at the gene ends were 4 bases for V and 6 bases for J; bases not matched to a gene: 10. DNA for the CDR3: TGTGCCAGCAGTTCACCCCCCGCGGGAGTCGATACGCAGTATTTT. This encodes CASSSPPAGVDTQYF.

The chain combines TRBV11-2 with TRBJ2-7; D is unresolved. Trimming removed 4 bases at V and 6 bases at J, with 10 bases between. The CDR3 length is 12 residues. Per the germline V gene, CDR1 is SGHAT and CDR2 is FQNNGV. As DNA, the CDR3 is TGTGCCAGCAGCTATAGCATTCTCGAGCAGTACTTC. It encodes CASSYSILEQYF. Variable domain in full (rest from reference TRBV11-2 and TRBJ2-7): EAGVAQSPRYKIIEKRQSVAFWCNPISGHATLYWYQQILGQGPKLLIQFQNNGVVDDSQLPKDRFSAERLKGVDSTLKIQPAKLEDSAVYLCASSYSILEQYFGPGTRLTVT.

The gene calls are TRBV7-8 and TRBJ2-7, with 10 positions matching TRBD2. The CDR3 spans 13 residues. Germline V gene sequence: CDR1 SGHVS, CDR2 FQNEAQ. The V and J ends lost 1 base and 6 bases, in that order; junction bases with no gene match: 0. The CDR3 sequence: CASSLGLAGEQYF. In nucleotides, the CDR3 is TGTGCCAGCAGCTTAGGACTAGCGGGCGAGCAGTACTTC.

V gene TRBV2 combines with J gene TRBJ1-5; tentatively, D is TRBD1 (6 bases). This CDR3 comprises 14 residues. The germline V gene encodes CDR1 SNHLY and CDR2 FYNNEI. V dropped 5 bases and J dropped 5 bases, with 13 bases sitting between them. CDR3 region: CASSRGGAHQPQHF. DNA of the CDR3: TGTGCCAGCAGTCGCGGGGGGGCCCATCAGCCCCAGCATTTT.